Listed here is a single T cell receptor beta chain. This record comes from a study of T cell responses to AZD1222 COVID-19 vaccine. Background on the study: Doses given second, at about 4 or about 12 weeks, were pooled.

Sequenced by immunoSEQ multiplex PCR; TCRdb stores in-frame clones only, minus some. The sample lists fewer than 150,000 clones; about 85% were seen once. Sequences were derived from peripheral blood, sampled on day 0 of AZD1222 vaccination. The receptor was isolated from an adult in good health.

The DNA of the CDR3 is TGTGCCATCAGTGATTGGTCGGACTCCTACGAGCAGTACTTC. Protein: CAISDWSDSYEQYF. The chain joins TRBV10-3 to TRBJ2-7; D uncertain. The CDR3 is made up of 14 amino acids. CDR1 and CDR2 (germline): ENHRY, SYGVKD. Between the trimmed V and J ends, which lost 3 bases and 0 bases, there was a span of 9 bases.